This TCR beta chain was recorded in a study of blood T cells in healthy people across ages. Whole-study results and caveats: TCR beta diversity per million T cells fell roughly linearly with age. The study found TCR beta diversity correlated strongly with naive T cell percentage.

This clonotype was found a few times. Its antigen remains unknown. Then a second PCR, running about 6 to 11 cycles, was carried out with a sample-barcoded 5' primer and a J-beta primer mix. TCRdb called the 5' RACE reads again in MiXCR, with one record for every CDR3 protein. The data contain about 930,000 distinct CDR3 sequences, under 35% of them singletons. This same sample was also part of a study on T cells of mothers and their children. That work states: Reverse transcription into cDNA received all extracted RNA, at roughly 1.6 ug per 15 ul.

The sequence came from a woman in her 40s in good health. The sequencing sample was made of blood.

CDR3 region: CASTSGGTYNSPLHF. For the CDR3, the DNA is TGTGCCAGCACCTCCGGGGGGACCTATAATTCACCCCTCCACTTT. The J gene is TRBJ1-6, the V gene TRBV27, with a weak D call TRBD1 (5 bases). Germline V lookup: CDR1 MNHEY, CDR2 SMNVEV (reference sequence). V was cut by 7 bases and J by 2 bases, with 12 bases left in between. The CDR3 runs to 15 residues.